Sequencing of this T cell receptor (beta chain) was carried out in a study of shared clonotypes between healthy human individuals. V gave up 2 bases and J gave up 5 bases; unmatched junction bases: 0. Looked up from germline, CDR1 is MDHEN and CDR2 is SYDVKM. The CDR3 has 14 amino acids. Profiled with immunoSEQ multiplex PCR; TCRdb holds only in-frame clones, not every one. Of millions of clones in the sample, approximately 94% were seen once. CD45RO-negative cells were positively selected for CCR7, leaving out terminally differentiated effector memory CD45RA+ cells. The TCR originated in a man aged 18-30 years in good health. The V call is TRBV28, the J call TRBJ2-7, with 13 bases lining up with TRBD2. Sequencing was performed on naive CD8+ T cells sorted from blood. CDR3 protein: CASSLGLAGDEQYF. CDR3 sequence (DNA): TGTGCCAGCAGTTTAGGACTAGCGGGAGACGAGCAGTACTTC.